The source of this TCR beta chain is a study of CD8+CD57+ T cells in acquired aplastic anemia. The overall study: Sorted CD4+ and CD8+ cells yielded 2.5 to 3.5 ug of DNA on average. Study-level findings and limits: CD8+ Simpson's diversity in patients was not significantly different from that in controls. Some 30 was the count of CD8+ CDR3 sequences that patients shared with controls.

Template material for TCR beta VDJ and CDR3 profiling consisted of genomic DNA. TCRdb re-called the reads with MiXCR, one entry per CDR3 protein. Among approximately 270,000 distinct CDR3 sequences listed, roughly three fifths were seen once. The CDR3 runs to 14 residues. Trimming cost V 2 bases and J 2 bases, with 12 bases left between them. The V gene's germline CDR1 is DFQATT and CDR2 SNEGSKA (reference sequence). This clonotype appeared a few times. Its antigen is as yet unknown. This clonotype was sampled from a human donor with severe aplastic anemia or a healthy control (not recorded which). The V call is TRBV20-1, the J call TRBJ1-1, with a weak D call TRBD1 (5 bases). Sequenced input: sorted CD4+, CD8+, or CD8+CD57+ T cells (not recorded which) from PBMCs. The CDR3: CSARPGSLNTEAFF. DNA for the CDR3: TGCAGTGCTAGACCAGGGTCATTAAACACTGAAGCTTTCTTT.